This paragraph covers one T cell receptor beta chain sequence. Its antigen is not yet known. Base qualities are not provided; no much larger clone lies one nucleotide away. Every donor in the study was a healthy Caucasian. The library was produced with 5' RACE. Sequencing used an Illumina HiSeq 2000. Template switching introduced a universal primer binding site; the final cDNA contained a unique molecular identifier, enabling accurate counting of TCR cDNA molecules. First-strand cDNA for TCR alpha and beta chains was synthesized from specific primers in the conserved constant-segment region. Each cDNA library was double barcoded, with a SMART-Mk sample barcode plus Illumina barcodes, to control for contamination. Two successive PCR steps introduced TruSeq adapter sequences along with Illumina sample barcodes. The Illumina HiSeq platform was used with custom primers to sequence TCR alpha and beta cDNA libraries. In the paper's pipeline: MiGEC was used to process raw reads and extract unique molecular identifiers, and MiXCR was used to find CDR3 positions. Recombination models were inferred per individual with the repgenHMM and IGoR tools using an EM algorithm. Shared clonotype analysis was performed with the tcR package in R, normalizing sharing by the product of cloneset sizes. To study raw recombination free of thymic and clonal selection effects, out-of-frame nonproductive sequences were analyzed. TCRdb took the public reads, trimmed them with fastp at Q25, ran MiXCR for clone calling and kept in-frame beta chains. Every CDR3 protein is listed once, alongside the most common genes and DNA of its rows. The V and J calls follow TCRdb's processing rather than the paper's. This sample lists about 1.7 million distinct CDR3 sequences; about 31% were detected once. The ten top clones hold approximately 0.29% of the sample.

This sample was included in a study of identical twins (TCRdb year 2016). The study in broad terms: To test whether fetal clonotypes persist, the study used deep sequencing on TCR alpha and beta repertoires from monozygotic twins, unrelated adults of various ages, and cord blood. To rule out contamination, replicate twin experiments were performed at different times with different library preparation protocols.

The germline V gene encodes CDR1 SGHRS and CDR2 YFSETQ. The CDR3 covers 14 residues, taking in both the cysteine and the phenylalanine. CDR3 DNA is the only sequence kept; it has 42 bases, read in frame from the first base. Unmatched junction bases come to 9, with V trimmed by 4 bases and J by 6 bases. Broad study findings and their caveats: Zero-insertion analyses could be partly confounded by invariant T cells such as MAIT and iNKT, though diverse VJ usage argued against such confounding for most clonotypes. Out-of-frame TCR alpha sharing in monozygotic twins was systematically underestimated by recombination models, whereas sharing between unrelated individuals was in agreement with the recombination models. Abundant cord blood beta clonotypes carried fewer insertions; young adult naive repertoires showed a weaker similar trend, while memory repertoires showed none. Compared with coincidental sharing between unrelated individuals, out-of-frame TCR alpha sequences shared between twins showed an excess of sequences with low generation probability. Because the same donors could not be followed over many years, the conclusions relied on cross-sectional statistical analysis. Excess twin sharing in beta out-of-frame sequences was weaker because fewer shared sequences lowered the signal-to-noise ratio.

The sequence links TRBV5-1 to TRBJ1-1, with 7 junctional bases fitting TRBD1. The source of this sequence is a newborn girl in good health. Sample: cord blood. The DNA sequence reads TGCGCCAGCAGCGCCGGGACAGAGATGGCTGAAGCTTTCTTT. Translated, this gives CASSAGTEMAEAFF.